This T cell receptor (beta chain) was captured in a study of CD8+ T cells in alopecia areata. Background on the study: Patients remained on tofacitinib for 6 to 18 months and then went 6 months without it.

Collection of lesional scalp punch biopsies and peripheral blood was performed in alopecia areata patients. It was cDNA, reverse transcribed from extracted RNA, that served as the sequencing template. Sequencing used immunoSEQ multiplex PCR; TCRdb keeps in-frame clones, though not all of them. The table records 45,000 to 70,000 clones, about 96% of them present only once. This CDR3 is 18 amino acids long. The V end was cut by 4 bases, the J end by 0 bases, with 20 bases between. CDR1 is LNHDA and CDR2 is SQIVND in the germline V gene (reference sequence). This chain uses TRBV19 with TRBJ2-3; possible D gene TRBD1, 6 bases. Sequenced material: CD8+ T cells sorted from blood, taken at week 0. The receptor was isolated from a human donor with alopecia areata. CDR3 sequence reads: CASSNPYDRKSSTDTQYF. The CDR3, as DNA: TGTGCCAGTAGTAATCCCTACGACAGGAAATCTAGCACAGATACGCAGTATTTT. The complete variable domain, with remaining parts taken from reference TRBV19 and TRBJ2-3, reads DGGITQSPKYLFRKEGQNVTLSCEQNLNHDAMYWYRQDPGQGLRLIYYSQIVNDFQKGDIAEGYSVSREKKESFPLTVTSAQKNPTAFYLCASSNPYDRKSSTDTQYFGPGTRLTVL.